The rows below give T cell receptor beta chains drawn from one sample of a study of blood T cell repertoires in COVID-19. Data came from immunoSEQ multiplex PCR; TCRdb stores just in-frame clones and leaves some out. The top ten hold about 4.2% of the sample, which has under 250,000 clones, about 80% seen once. The source material was peripheral blood. These TCRs come from a man in his fifties or sixties with active or convalescent COVID-19. Both conserved end residues are part of each CDR3. The D gene is left open where the match is weak. Size is omitted from some rows. Given values are once, few, many or a class for expanded clones.

length,J,V,size,D,DNA,CDR3
16,TRBJ2-1,TRBV5-5,NA,TRBD2,TGTGCCAGCAGCTTTTCGAGCGGGGGGGCTATGGGTGAGCAGTTCTTC,CASSFSSGGAMGEQFF
14,TRBJ2-7,TRBV25-1,NA,NA,TGTGCCAGCAGTGATCGACAGGTGTCTAGTGAGCAGTACTTC,CASSDRQVSSEQYF
13,TRBJ1-1,TRBV29-1,few,TRBD1,TGCAGCGTTGGGACAGGGGGCAACACTGAAGCTTTCTTT,CSVGTGGNTEAFF
13,TRBJ1-4,TRBV12-3/TRBV12-4,NA,NA,TGTGCCAGCAGTTACACATTAAATGAAAAACTGTTTTTT,CASSYTLNEKLFF
15,TRBJ2-3,TRBV6-4,NA,TRBD2,TGTGCCAGCAGCGTAGCGGGGGGGCGGAGAGATACGCAGTATTTT,CASSVAGGRRDTQYF
15,TRBJ1-5,TRBV28,NA,NA,TGTGCCAGCAGTTTGCTACAGGGTGGGAATCAGCCCCAGCATTTT,CASSLLQGGNQPQHF
15,TRBJ2-5,TRBV19,few,NA,TGTGCCAGTAGTCGGACTGCTGGGGTCCAAGAGACCCAGTACTTC,CASSRTAGVQETQYF
13,TRBJ2-1,TRBV18,once,NA,TGTGCCAGCTCAACGTCGGGTTACAATGAGCAGTTCTTC,CASSTSGYNEQFF
16,TRBJ1-4,TRBV6-5,NA,NA,TGTGCCAGCAGTTACTCCTCCAGGGGCCTCAATGAAAAACTGTTTTTT,CASSYSSRGLNEKLFF
13,TRBJ2-3,TRBV5-1,NA,TRBD1,TGCGCCAGCCAGGGGGTGGGGACAGATACGCAGTATTTT,CASQGVGTDTQYF
17,TRBJ1-2,TRBV18,NA,TRBD1,TGTGCCAGCTCACCACGGATGACAGGGACCAAAAACTATGGCTACACCTTC,CASSPRMTGTKNYGYTF
16,TRBJ2-1,TRBV18,NA,TRBD2,TGTGCCAGCTCACAAAAGCGACTAGCGGGGGGGGATGAGCAGTTCTTC,CASSQKRLAGGDEQFF
13,TRBJ2-5,TRBV13,NA,NA,TGTGCCAGCAGCTCTACAGTGAAGGAGACCCAGTACTTC,CASSSTVKETQYF
15,TRBJ2-2,TRBV4-3,NA,TRBD2,TGCGCCAGCAGCCTTAGCGGGGGGGCCCCCGGGGAGCTGTTTTTT,CASSLSGGAPGELFF
14,TRBJ2-7,TRBV9,few,TRBD2,TGTGCCAGCAGCCCGGGAGGAACGGGGTTCGAGCAGTACTTC,CASSPGGTGFEQYF
17,TRBJ2-2,TRBV7-8,NA,NA,TGTGCCAGCAGCTTAGCGGGGGGTCCGTCGAACACCGGGGAGCTGTTTTTT,CASSLAGGPSNTGELFF
12,TRBJ2-7,TRBV5-5,once,NA,TGTGCCAGCAGCTCGACAGGCTACGAGCAGTACTTC,CASSSTGYEQYF